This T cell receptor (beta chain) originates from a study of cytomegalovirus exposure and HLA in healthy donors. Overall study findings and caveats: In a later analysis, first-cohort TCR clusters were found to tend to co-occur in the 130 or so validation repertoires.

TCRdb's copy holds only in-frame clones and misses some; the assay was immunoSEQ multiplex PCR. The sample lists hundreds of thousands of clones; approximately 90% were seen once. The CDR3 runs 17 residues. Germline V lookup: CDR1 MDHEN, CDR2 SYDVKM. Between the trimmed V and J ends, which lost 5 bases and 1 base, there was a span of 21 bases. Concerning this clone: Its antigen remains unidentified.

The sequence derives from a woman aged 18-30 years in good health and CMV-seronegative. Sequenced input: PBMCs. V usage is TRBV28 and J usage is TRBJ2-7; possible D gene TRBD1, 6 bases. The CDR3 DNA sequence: TGTGCCAGCAGTCTACCTACCACTACAGGGTGGTCCTACGAGCAGTACTTC. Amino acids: CASSLPTTTGWSYEQYF.